A single sample is the source of the 9 T cell receptor beta chains below, sequenced in a study of human T cells and chemical hapten exposure (dated by TCRdb to about 2021). Preparation of the library involved RACE. The sequencer was a NextSeq 500. Using fastp trimming at Q25 and MiXCR clonotype assembly, TCRdb reanalyzed the public sequencing data and kept in-frame beta chains. A single entry per CDR3 protein holds the most common genes and DNA from its merged rows. The sample records about 110,000 distinct CDR3 sequences, more than 9.5% of which are singletons. The ten largest clones take up approximately 3.5% of the sample. This specimen's time point label, per the study, means: patch test 1, 2 weeks after DPC sensitization. Interpreted using the paper, the treatment or condition label stands for: therapeutic diphenylcyclopropenone sensitization with weekly scalp DPC. The sequences come from whole blood, collected in connection with sensitization to the hapten diphenylcyclopropenone (DPC). All receptors derive from a woman between 35 and 50 years old with alopecia areata. Some clones in this sample may be carry-over from other donors' samples.

This clonotype appeared many times. The rearrangement uses TRBV7-6 and TRBJ2-5, with TRBD1 identical over 11 bases. The trim removed 6 bases at V and 5 bases at J, leaving 11 bases unmatched. The germline gives CDR1 SGHVS, CDR2 FNYEAQ. This CDR3 spans 16 amino acids. CDR3 loop: CASSYYRTGGRETQYF. The CDR3 nucleotides read TGTGCCAGCAGTTACTACAGGACAGGGGGCAGGGAGACCCAGTACTTC.

The chain carries TRBV3-1 and TRBJ2-2; D call uncertain. The CDR3 has 12 amino acids. With 2 bases removed from V and 7 bases from J, the gap between germline ends came to 5 bases. The germline CDR1 and CDR2 sequences are LGHDT and YNNKEL (reference sequence). The CDR3 loop reads CASSQSGGELFF. The CDR3, as DNA: TGTGCCAGCAGCCAAAGTGGCGGGGAGCTGTTTTTT.

This clonotype was seen many times. The chain recombines TRBV7-2 with TRBJ2-5; no clear D. The CDR3 contains 15 residues. Germline V gene data show CDR1 as SGHTA and CDR2 as FQGNSA. Trimming stripped 5 bases from V and 0 bases from J, with 13 bases between. CDR3 bases: TGTGCCAGCAGCCCCTTTAAACGAGACCAAGAGACCCAGTACTTC. It translates to CASSPFKRDQETQYF.

A single count supports this clonotype. The rearrangement uses TRBV7-3 and TRBJ1-6; no firm D call. The germline V gene has CDR1 SGHTA and CDR2 FQGTGA. V shed 5 bases and J shed 1 base, with 15 bases lying between them. This CDR3 is built from 17 residues. The CDR3 is CASSRLLAESYNSPLHF. CDR3 bases: TGTGCCAGCAGCCGACTGTTGGCGGAGTCCTATAATTCACCCCTCCACTTT.

In its sample, this clonotype was seen many times. This chain connects TRBV9 to TRBJ2-1; D is perhaps TRBD1 (5 bases). The CDR3 extends over 15 amino acids. Germline V lookup: CDR1 SGDLS, CDR2 YYNGEE. V was cut by 0 bases and J by 3 bases, with 10 bases left in between. The CDR3 spells CASSVEGDSYNEQFF. The CDR3 DNA reads TGTGCCAGCAGCGTAGAAGGTGACAGCTACAATGAGCAGTTCTTC.

This clonotype was recorded a few times. The chain employs TRBV10-3 and TRBJ2-1; D might be TRBD2 (5 bases). This CDR3 comprises 15 residues. Germline V gene sequence: CDR1 ENHRY, CDR2 SYGVKD. Trimming pared 5 bases from V and 0 bases from J, leaving 11 bases between. CDR3 amino acids: CAISPLGSSYNEQFF. DNA for the CDR3: TGTGCCATCAGTCCGTTGGGGAGCTCCTACAATGAGCAGTTCTTC.

With respect to this clonotype: The junction and the germline gene differ at one end; a read error may be behind it. The chain uses TRBV18 and TRBJ2-1, with D unresolved. The CDR3 consists of 18 residues. Germline V gene data show CDR1 as KGHSH and CDR2 as LQKENI. In DNA form, the CDR3 reads TGTGCCAGATCACCGTTGAGGCCGGTCCTCTCTTCCTACAATGAGCAGTTCTTC. Encoded protein: CARSPLRPVLSSYNEQFF.

This clonotype was counted a few times. The chain uses TRBV4-3 and TRBJ1-1; D uncertain. Germline V gene data show CDR1 as LGHNA and CDR2 as YSLEER. This CDR3 contains 15 residues. V gave up 0 bases and J gave up 4 bases, with 12 bases separating them. The CDR3 nucleotides read TGCGCCAGCAGCCAAGAAATTTTCGGGAGCACTGAAGCTTTCTTT. The encoded protein is CASSQEIFGSTEAFF.

This clonotype has a count of ten or more. This sequence joins TRBV6-2 or TRBV6-3 and TRBJ1-1, with D perhaps TRBD1 (5 bases). Trimming pared 7 bases from V and 1 base from J, leaving 16 bases between. CDR1 and CDR2 from the germline V gene are MNHEY and SVGEGT. CDR3 length: 15 amino acids. In DNA form, the CDR3 reads TGTGCCAGCATCCCCGGGGGGGGTCGGAACACTGAAGCTTTCTTT. It specifies CASIPGGGRNTEAFF.